These 20 T cell receptor beta chains originate from one sample sequenced in a study of cytomegalovirus exposure and HLA in healthy donors. PCR primers comprised 60 Vbeta and 13 Jbeta primers. Only in-frame clones appear in the TCRdb table, and some are missing; sequencing was by immunoSEQ multiplex PCR. The sample lists approximately 89,000 clones, 85% seen once, with about 7.2% in the top ten. The sample comprised PBMCs. Receptors originate from a man in his forties or fifties in good health and CMV-seropositive.

The chain has TRBV7-9 and TRBJ2-5; maybe TRBD2 (6 bases). The V and J ends lost 1 base and 4 bases respectively, with 19 bases between them. The CDR3 sequence is 17 residues long. CDR1 is SEHNR, CDR2 FQNEAQ, per germline (reference sequence). The CDR3 sequence: CASSLDMWGGTRETQYF. The CDR3 nucleotides read TGTGCCAGCAGCTTAGATATGTGGGGAGGAACTCGAGAGACCCAGTACTTC.

The chain is built from TRBV6-6 and TRBJ2-2; 13 bases are shared with TRBD2. The CDR3 covers 16 residues. Trimming took 1 base from V and 7 from J; bases not matched to a gene: 3. Germline V gene sequence: CDR1 MNHNY, CDR2 SVGAGI (reference sequence). Here the CDR3 reads CASSYWTSGSGGELFF. CDR3 sequence (DNA): TGTGCCAGCAGTTACTGGACTAGCGGGAGTGGCGGGGAGCTGTTTTTT.

This clone was detected only once. The gene calls are TRBV5-1 and TRBJ1-5; TRBD1 matches at 7 bases. With V trimmed by 0 bases and J by 3 bases, 3 bases remained unmatched. CDR1 and CDR2 from the germline V gene are SGHRS and YFSETQ. CDR3 length: 15 amino acids. The CDR3 sequence is CASSLGTGDNQPQHF. The CDR3 DNA is TGCGCCAGCAGCTTGGGGACAGGAGACAATCAGCCCCAGCATTTT.

There are a few counts of this clone. The chain employs TRBV6-5 and TRBJ2-7; TRBD2 aligns across 8 bases. Germline V gene sequence: CDR1 MNHEY, CDR2 SVGAGI. The CDR3 has 14 amino acids. Trimming took 6 bases from V and 2 from J; bases not matched to a gene: 6. As DNA, the CDR3 is TGTGCCAGCAGCTACGGGGGGGAGGCCTACGAGCAGTACTTC. Encoded protein: CASSYGGEAYEQYF.

This chain links TRBV7-6 with TRBJ1-2; 9 bases are shared with TRBD1. The junction had 8 bases not matched to a gene; V was cut back by 5 bases and J by 7 bases. Germline CDR1 SGHVS, CDR2 FNYEAQ. This CDR3 is built from 14 residues. CDR3 sequence (DNA): TGTGCCAGCAGCCCACCGGGACAGGGAGCTGGCTACACCTTC. Translating gives CASSPPGQGAGYTF.

This rearrangement joins TRBV7-8 to TRBJ1-5; the match to TRBD1 covers 7 bases. The germline V gene has CDR1 SGHVS and CDR2 FQNEAQ. The CDR3 runs to 13 residues. J lost 6 bases, V lost 5 bases, and 4 bases had no gene match. The CDR3 here is CASSARQGQPQHF. The CDR3 DNA reads as TGTGCCAGCAGCGCGCGACAGGGTCAGCCCCAGCATTTT.

V and J are TRBV15 and TRBJ2-7; D perhaps matches TRBD2 (6 bases). CDR3 length: 15 amino acids. Germline CDR1 LNHNV, CDR2 YYDKDF (reference sequence). Trimming took 7 bases from V and 7 from J, leaving 23 bases between them. This CDR3 reads CATTQTRPGYGEQYF. The CDR3 DNA follows: TGTGCCACCACCCAGACTAGGCCGGGATATGGGGAGCAGTACTTC.

This clone was counted between two and nine times. The rearrangement links TRBV28 to TRBJ2-1; D gene uncertain. The germline CDR1 and CDR2 sequences are MDHEN and SYDVKM. Trimming stripped 4 bases from V and 6 bases from J, with 7 bases between. The CDR3 length is 12 residues. In nucleotides, the CDR3 is TGTGCCAGCAGTTATCAGATCAATGAGCAGTTCTTC. It specifies CASSYQINEQFF.

The gene calls are TRBV28 and TRBJ2-7; tentatively, D is TRBD2 (6 bases). The CDR3 extends over 13 amino acids. Trimming took 7 bases from V and 0 from J, leaving 10 bases between them. Germline CDR1 is MDHEN and CDR2 is SYDVKM. CDR3 residues: CASKPGGSYEQYF. In DNA, the CDR3 is TGTGCCAGCAAACCCGGGGGCTCCTACGAGCAGTACTTC.

The chain joins TRBV11-3 to TRBJ2-5; 7 nucleotides line up with TRBD1. This CDR3 comprises 17 residues. The J segment lost 5 bases and the V segment lost 7 bases, leaving 19 bases of the junction unmatched. From germline, CDR1 is SGHNT and CDR2 YENEEA. The CDR3 nucleotides are TGTGCCAGCAACAAAAAATACAGGGGATCTTATATGGAGACCCAGTACTTC. Translating gives CASNKKYRGSYMETQYF.

The rearrangement uses TRBV19 and TRBJ1-1; 7 bases match TRBD1. CDR1 and CDR2 from the germline V gene are LNHDA and SQIVND (reference sequence). V was clipped by 3 bases and J by 5 bases; unmatched bases: 12. The CDR3 consists of 16 residues. Here the CDR3 reads CASSILTGQGVTEAFF. CDR3 bases: TGTGCCAGTAGTATCCTGACAGGGCAGGGGGTAACTGAAGCTTTCTTT.

The V call is TRBV18, the J call TRBJ1-5; D ambiguous. CDR1 and CDR2 from the germline V gene are KGHSH and LQKENI. V was clipped by 4 bases and J by 0 bases, with 7 bases between them. The CDR3 covers 14 residues. The CDR3 loop reads CASSRQVSNQPQHF. CDR3 in DNA: TGTGCCAGCTCACGACAAGTTAGCAATCAGCCCCAGCATTTT.

The chain has TRBV5-6 and TRBJ2-1, with D perhaps matching TRBD2 (6 bases). Between the trimmed V and J ends, which lost 5 bases and 9 bases, there was a span of 9 bases. Germline V lookup: CDR1 SGHDT, CDR2 YYEEEE. This CDR3 spans 11 amino acids. CDR3: CASSVSGEQFF. The CDR3 DNA reads TGTGCCAGCAGTGTTAGCGGTGAGCAGTTCTTC.

The chain carries TRBV19 and TRBJ2-1; 9 bases fit TRBD2. Germline lookup yields CDR1 LNHDA and CDR2 SQIVND (reference sequence). The CDR3 runs 16 residues. Trimming took 4 bases from V and 0 from J; bases not matched to a gene: 4. This CDR3 is CASSSGGAISYNEQFF. CDR3 coding DNA: TGTGCCAGTAGTAGCGGGGGGGCGATCTCCTACAATGAGCAGTTCTTC.

The CDR3: CASSLWQNYGYTF. The CDR3 DNA is TGTGCCAGCAGCTTGTGGCAGAACTATGGCTACACCTTC. The rearrangement joins TRBV7-8 to TRBJ1-2; D gene ambiguous. Germline assignment: CDR1 SGHVS and CDR2 FQNEAQ. The ends were cut back, 3 bases at V and 2 bases at J, with 7 bases in the middle. This CDR3 has 13 amino acids. The full variable domain, rest sourced from reference TRBV7-8 and TRBJ1-2, is GAGVSQSPRYKVAKRGQDVALRCDPISGHVSLFWYQQALGQGPEFLTYFQNEAQLDKSGLPSDRFFAERPEGSVSTLKIQRTQQEDSAVYLCASSLWQNYGYTFGSGTRLTVV.

The chain links TRBV19 to TRBJ1-4, with D unclear. Germline assignment: CDR1 LNHDA and CDR2 SQIVND (reference sequence). V gave up 3 bases and J gave up 8 bases, with 19 bases separating them. The CDR3 length is 16 residues. The DNA of the CDR3 is TGTGCCAGTAGTATGGTCCACCCCCGGTTTCGAGAAAAACTGTTTTTT. Translating gives CASSMVHPRFREKLFF.

This clone was recorded only once. The chain has TRBV28 and TRBJ2-3; a possible D gene is TRBD2 (6 bases). Trimming shortened V by 3 bases and J by 4 bases, and 17 bases separated the two germline ends. The CDR3 is made up of 16 amino acids. The germline V gene has CDR1 MDHEN and CDR2 SYDVKM. The CDR3 protein is CASSLSAGSVPDTQYF. In DNA form, the CDR3 reads TGTGCCAGCAGTTTGTCGGCGGGATCGGTCCCAGATACGCAGTATTTT. Supplemented by reference TRBV28 and TRBJ2-3, the full variable domain reads DVKVTQSSRYLVKRTGEKVFLECVQDMDHENMFWYRQDPGLGLRLIYFSYDVKMKEKGDIPEGYSVSREKKERFSLILESASTNQTSMYLCASSLSAGSVPDTQYFGPGTRLTVL.

The V call is TRBV9, the J call TRBJ2-3, with a weak D call TRBD1 (5 bases). The CDR3 has 15 residues. Germline values: CDR1 SGDLS, CDR2 YYNGEE. Trimming cost V 0 bases and J 3 bases, with 11 bases left between them. The CDR3 loop reads CASSVARGRTDTQYF. CDR3 DNA: TGTGCCAGCAGCGTAGCTAGGGGCAGGACAGATACGCAGTATTTT.

This rearrangement joins TRBV19 to TRBJ1-2; TRBD1 might be the D (6 bases). The CDR3 spans 15 residues. V lost 10 bases to trimming and J lost 0 bases, with 18 bases between them. In germline, CDR1 is LNHDA, CDR2 SQIVND (reference sequence). The CDR3 DNA sequence: TGTGCCACCCTGGGGGGGGCGGGGTCTAACTATGGCTACACCTTC. This encodes CATLGGAGSNYGYTF.

The rearrangement joins TRBV28 to TRBJ1-1, with 8 bases aligning to TRBD1. V lost 4 bases, J lost 4 bases, and 8 bases stayed unmatched. The CDR3 length is 15 residues. The germline CDR1 and CDR2 sequences are MDHEN and SYDVKM. The CDR3 coding sequence is TGTGCCAGCAGTTCCCGGACAGGGCTGGCCACTGAAGCTTTCTTT. Its translation: CASSSRTGLATEAFF.